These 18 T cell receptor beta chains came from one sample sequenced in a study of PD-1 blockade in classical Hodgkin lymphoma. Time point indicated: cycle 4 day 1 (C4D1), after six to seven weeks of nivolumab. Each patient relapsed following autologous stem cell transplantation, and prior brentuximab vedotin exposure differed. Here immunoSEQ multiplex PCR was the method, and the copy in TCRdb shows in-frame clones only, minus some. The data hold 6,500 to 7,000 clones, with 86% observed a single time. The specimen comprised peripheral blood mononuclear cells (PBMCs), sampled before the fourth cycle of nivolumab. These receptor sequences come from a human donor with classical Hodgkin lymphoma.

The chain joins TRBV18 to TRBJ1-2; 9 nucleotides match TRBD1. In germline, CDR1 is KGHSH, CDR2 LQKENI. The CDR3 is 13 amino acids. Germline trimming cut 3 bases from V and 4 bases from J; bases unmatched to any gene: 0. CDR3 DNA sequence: TGTGCCAGCTCACCGACAGGGGGCTATGGCTACACCTTC. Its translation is CASSPTGGYGYTF.

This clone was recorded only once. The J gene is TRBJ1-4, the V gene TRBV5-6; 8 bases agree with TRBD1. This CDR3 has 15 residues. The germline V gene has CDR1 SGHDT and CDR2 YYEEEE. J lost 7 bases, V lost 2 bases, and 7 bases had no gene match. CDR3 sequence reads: CASSFMTGEGEKLFF. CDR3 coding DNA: TGTGCCAGCAGCTTTATGACAGGGGAGGGTGAAAAACTGTTTTTT.

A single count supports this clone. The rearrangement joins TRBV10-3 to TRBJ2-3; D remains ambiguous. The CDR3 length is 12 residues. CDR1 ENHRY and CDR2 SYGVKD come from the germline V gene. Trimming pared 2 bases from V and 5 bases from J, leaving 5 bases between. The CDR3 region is CAISEEKDTQYF. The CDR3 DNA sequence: TGTGCCATCAGTGAGGAAAAAGATACGCAGTATTTT.

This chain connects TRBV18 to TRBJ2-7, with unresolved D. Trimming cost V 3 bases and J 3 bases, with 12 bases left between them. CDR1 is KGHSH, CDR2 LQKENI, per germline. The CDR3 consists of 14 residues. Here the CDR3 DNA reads TGTGCCAGCTCACCCCTACTCTGGATCTACGAGCAGTACGTC. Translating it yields CASSPLLWIYEQYV.

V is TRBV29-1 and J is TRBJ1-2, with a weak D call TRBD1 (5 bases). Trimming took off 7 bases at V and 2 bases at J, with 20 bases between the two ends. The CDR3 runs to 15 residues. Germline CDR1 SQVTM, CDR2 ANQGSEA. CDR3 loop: CSAHQTTEPNYGYTF. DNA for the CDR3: TGCAGCGCCCATCAGACGACAGAACCAAACTATGGCTACACCTTC. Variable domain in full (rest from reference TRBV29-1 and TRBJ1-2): SAVISQKPSRDICQRGTSLTIQCQVDSQVTMMFWYRQQPGQSLTLIATANQGSEATYESGFVIDKFPISRPNLTFSTLTVSNMSPEDSSIYLCSAHQTTEPNYGYTFGSGTRLTVV.

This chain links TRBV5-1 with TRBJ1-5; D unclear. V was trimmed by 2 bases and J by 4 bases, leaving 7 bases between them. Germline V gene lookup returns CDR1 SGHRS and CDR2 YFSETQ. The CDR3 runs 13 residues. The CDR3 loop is CASSFGVNQPQHF. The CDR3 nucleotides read TGCGCCAGCAGCTTTGGGGTGAATCAGCCCCAGCATTTT.

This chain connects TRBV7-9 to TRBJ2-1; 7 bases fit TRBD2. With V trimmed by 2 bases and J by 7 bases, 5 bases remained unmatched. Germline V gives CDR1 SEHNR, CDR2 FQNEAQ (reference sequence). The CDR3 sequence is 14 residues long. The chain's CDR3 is CASSLPGGGNEQFF. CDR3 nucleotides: TGTGCCAGCAGCTTACCGGGAGGAGGTAATGAGCAGTTCTTC. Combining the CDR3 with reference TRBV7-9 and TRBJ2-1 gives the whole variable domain DTGVSQNPRHKITKRGQNVTFRCDPISEHNRLYWYRQTLGQGPEFLTYFQNEAQLEKSRLLSDRFSAERPKGSFSTLEIQRTEQGDSAMYLCASSLPGGGNEQFFGPGTRLTVL.

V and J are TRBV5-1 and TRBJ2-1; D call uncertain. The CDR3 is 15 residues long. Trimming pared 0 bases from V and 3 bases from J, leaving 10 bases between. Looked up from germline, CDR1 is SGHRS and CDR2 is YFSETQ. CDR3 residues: CASSLGWTSYNEQFF. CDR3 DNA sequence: TGCGCCAGCAGCTTGGGTTGGACCAGCTACAATGAGCAGTTCTTC.

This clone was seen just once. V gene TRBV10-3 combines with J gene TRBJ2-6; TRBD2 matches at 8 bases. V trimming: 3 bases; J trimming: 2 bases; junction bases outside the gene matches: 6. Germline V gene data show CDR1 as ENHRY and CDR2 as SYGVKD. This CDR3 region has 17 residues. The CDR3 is CAISDHSGKAGANVLTF. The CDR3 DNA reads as TGTGCCATCAGTGATCATAGCGGGAAGGCTGGGGCCAACGTCCTGACTTTC.

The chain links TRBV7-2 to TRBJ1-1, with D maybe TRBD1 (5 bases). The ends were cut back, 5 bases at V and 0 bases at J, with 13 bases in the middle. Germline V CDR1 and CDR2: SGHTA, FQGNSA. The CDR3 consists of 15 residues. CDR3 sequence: CASSLVGVLNTEAFF. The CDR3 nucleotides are TGTGCCAGCAGCCTGGTAGGGGTCTTGAACACTGAAGCTTTCTTT.

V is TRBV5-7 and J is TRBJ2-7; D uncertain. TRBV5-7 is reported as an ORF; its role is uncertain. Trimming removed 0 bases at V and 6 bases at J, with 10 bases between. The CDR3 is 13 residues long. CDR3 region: CASSLVWPGEQYV. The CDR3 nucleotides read TGTGCCAGCAGCTTGGTTTGGCCCGGCGAGCAGTACGTC.

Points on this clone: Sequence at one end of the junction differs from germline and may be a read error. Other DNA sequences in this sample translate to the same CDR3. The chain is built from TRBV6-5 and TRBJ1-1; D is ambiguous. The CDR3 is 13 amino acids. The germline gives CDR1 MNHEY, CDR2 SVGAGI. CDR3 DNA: TGTGCCAGCAGTTACGGGTCGAACACTGAAGCCTTCTTT. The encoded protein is CASSYGSNTEAFF.

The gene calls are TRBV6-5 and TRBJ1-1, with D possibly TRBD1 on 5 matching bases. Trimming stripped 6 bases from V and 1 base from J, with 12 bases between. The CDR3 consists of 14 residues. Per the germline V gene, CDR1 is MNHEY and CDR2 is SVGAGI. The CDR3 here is CASSPYTGNTEAFF. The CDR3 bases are TGTGCCAGCAGCCCATATACAGGGAACACTGAAGCTTTCTTT.

This chain's CDR3 is CASKGDRGRGTEAFF. The CDR3 region has the DNA TGTGCCAGCAAGGGGGACAGGGGGCGTGGGACTGAAGCTTTCTTT. This chain joins TRBV2 and TRBJ1-1, with TRBD1 matching over 12 bases. The germline gives CDR1 SNHLY, CDR2 FYNNEI. This CDR3 contains 15 residues. With V trimmed by 7 bases and J by 5 bases, 8 bases remained unmatched. The full variable domain, with the rest looked up from reference TRBV2 and TRBJ1-1, is EPEVTQTPSHQVTQMGQEVILRCVPISNHLYFYWYRQILGQKVEFLVSFYNNEISEKSEIFDDQFSVERPDGSNFTLKIRSTKLEDSAMYFCASKGDRGRGTEAFFGQGTRLTVV.

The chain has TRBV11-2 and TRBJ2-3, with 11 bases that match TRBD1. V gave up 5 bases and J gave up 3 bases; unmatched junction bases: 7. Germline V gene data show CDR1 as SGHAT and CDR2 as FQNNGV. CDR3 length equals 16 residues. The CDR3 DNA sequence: TGTGCCAGCAGCCCCTGGACAGGGGGCAGGACAGATACGCAGTATTTT. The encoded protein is CASSPWTGGRTDTQYF.

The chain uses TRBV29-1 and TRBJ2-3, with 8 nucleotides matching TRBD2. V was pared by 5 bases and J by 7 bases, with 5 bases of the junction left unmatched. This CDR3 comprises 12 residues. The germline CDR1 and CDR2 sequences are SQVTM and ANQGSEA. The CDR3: CSVQGLAHTQYF. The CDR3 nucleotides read TGCAGCGTTCAAGGACTAGCTCATACGCAGTATTTT.

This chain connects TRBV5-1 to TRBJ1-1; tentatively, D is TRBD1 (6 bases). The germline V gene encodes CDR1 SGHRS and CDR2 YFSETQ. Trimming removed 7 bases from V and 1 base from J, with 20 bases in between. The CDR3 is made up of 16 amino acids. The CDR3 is CASYPSPDRPNTEAFF. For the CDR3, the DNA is TGCGCCAGCTATCCGTCCCCCGACAGGCCGAACACTGAAGCTTTCTTT.

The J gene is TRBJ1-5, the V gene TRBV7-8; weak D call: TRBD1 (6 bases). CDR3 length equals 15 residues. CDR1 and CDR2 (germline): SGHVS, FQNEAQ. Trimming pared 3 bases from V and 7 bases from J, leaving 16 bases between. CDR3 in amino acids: CASSLERTAGQPQHF. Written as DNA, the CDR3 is TGTGCCAGCAGCTTGGAAAGGACAGCGGGGCAGCCCCAGCATTTT.